These T cell receptor beta chains were read from a single sample in a study of CD8+CD57+ T cells in acquired aplastic anemia. TCRdb used MiXCR to reprocess the reads, holding one entry per CDR3 protein. The sample shows about 200,000 distinct CDR3 sequences, less than 75% of them seen only once. Sequencing input: sorted CD4+, CD8+, or CD8+CD57+ T cells (not recorded which) from PBMCs. The receptors stem from a human donor with aplastic anemia. CDR3s include the opening cysteine and the closing phenylalanine or tryptophan. D genes are given only for firm matches. Size is stated for part of the rows, as once, few or many counts, or as a class when the clone is expanded.

CDR3: CASSWGQGRFTSPLHF
DNA: TGTGCCAGCAGCTGGGGACAGGGCAGGTTCACTTCACCCCTCCACTTT
length: 16
V: TRBV5-5
size: -
J: TRBJ1-6
D: TRBD1

CDR3: CASSDAPTSGGTQYF
DNA: TGTGCCAGCAGTGACGCCCCCACTAGCGGGGGTACGCAGTATTTT
length: 15
V: TRBV6-4
size: -
J: TRBJ2-3
D: TRBD2

CDR3: CAISDPGGTSGSYEQYF
DNA: TGTGCCATCAGTGATCCCGGGGGGACTAGCGGCTCCTACGAGCAGTACTTC
length: 17
V: TRBV10-3
size: -
J: TRBJ2-7
D: TRBD2

CDR3: CAISADREHGYTF
DNA: TGTGCCATCAGTGCAGACAGGGAGCACGGCTACACCTTC
length: 13
V: TRBV6-5
size: few
J: TRBJ1-2
D: TRBD1

CDR3: CSVRPGQLNSPLHF
DNA: TGCAGTGTCAGACCGGGACAGCTGAATTCACCCCTCCACTTT
length: 14
V: TRBV20-1
size: few
J: TRBJ1-6
D: TRBD1

CDR3: CATTGTQGNEQFF
DNA: TGTGCCACGACCGGGACCCAGGGCAATGAGCAGTTCTTC
length: 13
V: TRBV10-3
size: few
J: TRBJ2-1
D: -

CDR3: CAGSSGLAYEQYF
DNA: TGTGCCGGCAGCTCGGGACTAGCCTACGAGCAGTACTTC
length: 13
V: TRBV5-5
size: -
J: TRBJ2-7
D: TRBD2

CDR3: CASSVARSTDTQYF
DNA: TGTGCCAGCAGCGTAGCCAGAAGCACAGATACGCAGTATTTT
length: 14
V: TRBV9
size: -
J: TRBJ2-3
D: -

CDR3: CSLRRDRGKSSYNSPLHF
DNA: TGCAGCCTTCGACGTGACAGGGGGAAGAGCTCCTATAATTCACCCCTCCACTTT
length: 18
V: TRBV29-1
size: -
J: TRBJ1-6
D: TRBD1

CDR3: CASSMGLARWYEQYF
DNA: TGTGCCAGTAGTATGGGACTAGCGCGTTGGTACGAGCAGTACTTC
length: 15
V: TRBV19
size: many
J: TRBJ2-7
D: TRBD2

CDR3: CASRLGAQGTNEQYF
DNA: TGTGCCAGCAGGCTTGGCGCACAGGGTACCAACGAGCAGTACTTC
length: 15
V: TRBV12-3/TRBV12-4
size: -
J: TRBJ2-7
D: -

CDR3: CASSVVETGELFF
DNA: TGTGCCAGCAGCGTAGTGGAGACCGGGGAGCTGTTTTTT
length: 13
V: TRBV9
size: once
J: TRBJ2-2
D: -

CDR3: CASSLQNIQYF
DNA: TGTGCCAGCAGTTTACAAAACATTCAGTACTTC
length: 11
V: TRBV7-2
size: -
J: TRBJ2-4
D: -

CDR3: CAGRGTGLRTGELFF
DNA: TGTGCCGGGAGGGGGACAGGGCTCCGGACCGGGGAGCTGTTTTTT
length: 15
V: TRBV2
size: -
J: TRBJ2-2
D: TRBD1

CDR3: CASSPTGGLTGELFF
DNA: TGTGCCAGCAGTCCGACAGGGGGCCTGACCGGGGAGCTGTTTTTT
length: 15
V: TRBV9
size: -
J: TRBJ2-2
D: TRBD1

CDR3: CASSMTGENEKLFF
DNA: TGTGCCAGCAGCATGACAGGGGAGAATGAAAAACTGTTTTTT
length: 14
V: TRBV7-8
size: -
J: TRBJ1-4
D: TRBD1

CDR3: CSVGRAVGSYEQYF
DNA: TGCAGCGTCGGCAGGGCGGTCGGCTCCTACGAGCAGTACTTC
length: 14
V: TRBV29-1
size: -
J: TRBJ2-7
D: -

CDR3: CASSLGGKDTDTQYF
DNA: TGTGCCAGCAGCTTAGGCGGGAAAGACACAGATACGCAGTATTTT
length: 15
V: TRBV7-2
size: -
J: TRBJ2-3
D: -

CDR3: CASSIGTGRYEQYF
DNA: TGTGCCAGTAGTATTGGGACAGGCCGCTACGAGCAGTACTTC
length: 14
V: TRBV19
size: -
J: TRBJ2-7
D: TRBD1

CDR3: CSARDRTGNSEQFF
DNA: TGCAGTGCTAGAGATCGGACAGGGAATTCTGAGCAGTTCTTC
length: 14
V: TRBV20-1
size: -
J: TRBJ2-1
D: TRBD1

CDR3: CSVGTGFFSNTGELFF
DNA: TGCAGCGTAGGGACAGGGTTTTTTTCGAACACCGGGGAGCTGTTTTTT
length: 16
V: TRBV29-1
size: -
J: TRBJ2-2
D: TRBD1

CDR3: CAILRDPTRGYGYTF
DNA: TGTGCCATCCTCCGAGACCCAACGAGGGGCTATGGCTACACCTTC
length: 15
V: TRBV2
size: -
J: TRBJ1-2
D: -

CDR3: CASSFGEPYEQYF
DNA: TGTGCCAGCAGCTTTGGGGAACCCTACGAGCAGTACTTC
length: 13
V: TRBV7-6
size: few
J: TRBJ2-7
D: -

CDR3: CASSQSLQTGGYEQYF
DNA: TGTGCCAGCAGCCAATCCCTCCAGACAGGGGGCTACGAGCAGTACTTC
length: 16
V: TRBV3-1
size: many
J: TRBJ2-7
D: TRBD1

CDR3: CASSIQYAPLHF
DNA: TGTGCCAGTAGTATACAGTACGCACCCCTCCACTTT
length: 12
V: TRBV19
size: once
J: TRBJ1-6
D: -

CDR3: CASTLGMNTEAFF
DNA: TGTGCCAGCACCCTTGGGATGAACACTGAAGCTTTCTTT
length: 13
V: TRBV12-3/TRBV12-4
size: -
J: TRBJ1-1
D: -

CDR3: CATRQDRGLFF
DNA: TGTGCCACCAGACAGGACAGGGGGCTGTTTTTT
length: 11
V: TRBV15
size: -
J: TRBJ1-4
D: TRBD1

CDR3: CASSLDRNTEAFF
DNA: TGTGCCAGCAGCCTGGACAGGAACACTGAAGCTTTCTTT
length: 13
V: TRBV7-3
size: few
J: TRBJ1-1
D: -

CDR3: CASSVGGGAVETQYF
DNA: TGTGCCAGCAGCGTAGGCGGGGGGGCCGTAGAGACCCAGTACTTC
length: 15
V: TRBV9
size: many
J: TRBJ2-5
D: TRBD2

CDR3: CSARDPPTGNYEQYF
DNA: TGCAGTGCTAGAGATCCCCCGACCGGTAACTACGAGCAGTACTTC
length: 15
V: TRBV20-1
size: -
J: TRBJ2-7
D: -

CDR3: CASSLATDTDTQYF
DNA: TGTGCCAGCAGCTTAGCGACAGACACAGATACGCAGTATTTT
length: 14
V: TRBV7-9
size: -
J: TRBJ2-3
D: -

CDR3: CASSLDPGGKLFF
DNA: TGTGCCAGCAGCTTAGATCCGGGTGGGAAACTGTTTTTT
length: 13
V: TRBV7-2
size: once
J: TRBJ1-4
D: -

CDR3: CATSDLRAGAVNEQFF
DNA: TGTGCCACCAGTGATTTGAGGGCGGGAGCGGTCAATGAGCAGTTCTTC
length: 16
V: TRBV24-1
size: few
J: TRBJ2-1
D: TRBD2

CDR3: CAISESTAALAF
DNA: TGTGCCATCAGTGAGTCGACTGCGGCGTTGGCCTTC
length: 12
V: TRBV10-3
size: -
J: TRBJ1-2
D: -

CDR3: CSASGIGGHEQYF
DNA: TGCAGTGCTAGCGGAATCGGCGGCCACGAGCAGTACTTC
length: 13
V: TRBV20-1
size: -
J: TRBJ2-7
D: -

CDR3: CSEGLAGSYEQYF
DNA: TGCAGTGAGGGGCTAGCGGGTTCCTACGAGCAGTACTTC
length: 13
V: TRBV20-1
size: -
J: TRBJ2-7
D: TRBD2

CDR3: CSAKGTGGYYTQYF
DNA: TGCAGTGCTAAGGGCACAGGGGGCTACTATACGCAGTATTTT
length: 14
V: TRBV20-1
size: -
J: TRBJ2-3
D: TRBD1

CDR3: CASSLAQGLNEQYF
DNA: TGTGCCAGCAGCTTAGCACAGGGGTTGAACGAGCAGTACTTC
length: 14
V: TRBV9
size: -
J: TRBJ2-7
D: TRBD1

CDR3: CAISEWSGYGTDTQYF
DNA: TGTGCCATCAGTGAGTGGTCGGGTTATGGCACAGATACGCAGTATTTT
length: 16
V: TRBV10-3
size: -
J: TRBJ2-3
D: -

CDR3: CASSETGRSTGELFF
DNA: TGCGCCAGCAGTGAGACAGGGCGGAGCACCGGGGAGCTGTTTTTT
length: 15
V: TRBV10-2
size: -
J: TRBJ2-2
D: -

CDR3: CASSWVELGEQFF
DNA: TGTGCCAGCAGCTGGGTGGAGCTGGGTGAGCAGTTCTTC
length: 13
V: TRBV7-9
size: -
J: TRBJ2-1
D: -